The clone carrying this T cell receptor (beta chain) was seen a few times. Its antigen is currently unknown. The method was immunoSEQ multiplex PCR; TCRdb's version includes in-frame clones alone and lacks a portion of them. Among more than 40,000 clones listed, 88% were seen once. This entry is derived from a study of radiotherapy plus CTLA-4 blockade in lung cancer. The V gene's germline CDR1 is GTSNPN and CDR2 SVGIG (reference sequence). V lost 0 bases, J lost 0 bases, and 8 bases lay in between. CDR3 length: 14 amino acids. Those with chemo-refractory metastatic non-small-cell lung cancer were treated with focal radiation combined with CTLA-4 blockade using ipilimumab. Findings and caveats of the study: How blood T cell clones changed early, along with interferon-beta, reportedly forecast response best.

The sample consisted of peripheral blood, taken from a patient treated with radiotherapy plus ipilimumab. The J gene is TRBJ1-2, the V gene TRBV30, with a possible D match to TRBD1 (5 bases). The sequence derives from a human donor with non-small cell lung cancer whose response to radiotherapy plus ipilimumab could not be evaluated. The CDR3 is CAWSVFRANYGYTF. Written as DNA, the CDR3 is TGTGCCTGGAGTGTATTCAGGGCTAACTATGGCTACACCTTC.